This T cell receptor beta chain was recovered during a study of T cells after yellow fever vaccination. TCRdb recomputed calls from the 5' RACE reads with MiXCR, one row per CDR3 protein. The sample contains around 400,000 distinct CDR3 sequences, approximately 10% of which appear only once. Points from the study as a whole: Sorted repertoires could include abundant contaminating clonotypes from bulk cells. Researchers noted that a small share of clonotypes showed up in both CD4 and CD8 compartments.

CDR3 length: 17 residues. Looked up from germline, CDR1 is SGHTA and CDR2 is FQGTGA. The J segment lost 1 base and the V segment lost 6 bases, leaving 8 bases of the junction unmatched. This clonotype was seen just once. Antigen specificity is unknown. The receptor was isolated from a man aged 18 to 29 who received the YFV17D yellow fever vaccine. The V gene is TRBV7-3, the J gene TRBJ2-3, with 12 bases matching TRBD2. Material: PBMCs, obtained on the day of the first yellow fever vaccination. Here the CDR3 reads CASRARLAGDRTDTQYF. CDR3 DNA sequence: TGTGCCAGCAGGGCGCGACTAGCGGGGGACCGCACAGATACGCAGTATTTT.